A selection of T cell receptor beta chains follows, all from one sample in a study of PD-1 blockade in classical Hodgkin lymphoma. Profiled with immunoSEQ multiplex PCR; TCRdb holds only in-frame clones, not every one. The repertoire has about 97,000 clones, over 70% of them found once; the top ten carry 9% to 15%. The specimen comprised peripheral blood mononuclear cells (PBMCs), sampled at baseline. These receptors were obtained from a human donor with classical Hodgkin lymphoma. Both conserved end residues are part of each CDR3. The D gene is left open where the match is weak. Clone size is given for some rows only: seen once, a few or many times, or a class if the clone is expanded.

TRBJ2-1	-	17	-	TRBV9	TGTGCCAGCAGCGTAGAGGCAGCGTCGAGCTCCTACAATGAGCAGTTCTTC	CASSVEAASSSYNEQFF
TRBJ1-5	-	15	-	TRBV10-2	TGCGCCAGCGCTGAGGGACGGTTGGGGTATCAGCCCCAGCATTTT	CASAEGRLGYQPQHF
TRBJ2-7	TRBD1	15	once	TRBV10-3	TGTGCCATCAGTGTAAGACAGGGGGCAGAGGGCGAGCAGTACTTC	CAISVRQGAEGEQYF
TRBJ1-4	-	12	-	TRBV7-8	TGTGCCAGCAGCCGGGGAGTTGAAAAACTGTTTTTT	CASSRGVEKLFF
TRBJ2-7	-	11	few	TRBV7-2	TGTGCCAGCAGCGACCGGTACGAGCAGTACTTC	CASSDRYEQYF
TRBJ1-1	-	12	few	TRBV28	TGTGCCACCTTTATCCGGGGCACTGAAGCTTTCTTT	CATFIRGTEAFF
TRBJ2-2	-	16	-	TRBV9	TGTGCCAGCAGCGTAGAGCCCGTAAGGACCACCGGGGAGCTGTTTTTT	CASSVEPVRTTGELFF
TRBJ2-7	TRBD2	15	-	TRBV11-2	TGTGCCAGCAGCCGGGGGGCGGGAGGGTCCCACGAGCAGTACTTC	CASSRGAGGSHEQYF
TRBJ2-3	-	13	once	TRBV5-1	TGCGCCAGCAGCTTGGTGGGGGAGGATACGCAGTATTTT	CASSLVGEDTQYF
TRBJ2-3	TRBD2	17	-	TRBV9	TGTGCCAGCAGCGCCCTCACTAGCGGGAGGGTGACAGATACGCAGTATTTT	CASSALTSGRVTDTQYF
TRBJ2-5	TRBD1	15	-	TRBV5-1	TGCGCCAGCAGCGCCGGGACAGGGGGCCGGGAGACCCAGTACTTC	CASSAGTGGRETQYF
TRBJ1-1	-	14	-	TRBV10-3	TGTGCCATCAGGAGCCAGGGAGGGAGCACTGAAGCTTTCTTT	CAIRSQGGSTEAFF
TRBJ1-2	-	13	-	TRBV19	TGTGCCAGTAGTCCGGGGATGCTCTATGGCTACACCTTC	CASSPGMLYGYTF
TRBJ2-7	TRBD2	16	-	TRBV5-6	TGTGCCAGCAGCTTGTATGGGCTAGCGGGCCACTACGAGCAGTACTTC	CASSLYGLAGHYEQYF
TRBJ2-7	TRBD2	14	-	TRBV7-8	TGTGCCAGCAGCCGCGGGGGGGATAGTTACGAGCAGTACTTC	CASSRGGDSYEQYF
TRBJ1-3	-	14	-	TRBV28	TGTGCCAGCAGTTTTACAGCGGATGGAAACACCATATATTTT	CASSFTADGNTIYF
TRBJ2-7	-	13	-	TRBV6-1	TGTGCCAGCAGTACCAGCTTTACCTACGAGCAGTACTTC	CASSTSFTYEQYF
TRBJ1-5	-	14	-	TRBV19	TGTGCCAGTAGTTTCCAGGGTCCCAATCAGCCCCAGCATTTT	CASSFQGPNQPQHF
TRBJ2-4	-	19	-	TRBV7-6	TGTGCCAGCAGCCACCACAACCCACCAGGGTCCTCTTCCAAAAACATTCAGTACTTC	CASSHHNPPGSSSKNIQYF
TRBJ2-5	-	14	-	TRBV7-2	TGTGCCAGCAGCCCCTCAAGGGTCCAAGAGACCCAGTACTTC	CASSPSRVQETQYF
TRBJ2-7	TRBD2	13	-	TRBV5-4	TGTGCCAGCAGCTTGGGGGGAGGGGTCGAGCAGTACTTC	CASSLGGGVEQYF
TRBJ2-1	TRBD1	15	-	TRBV6-5	TGTGCCAGCAGTCCCTCCGGGACAGTCGACAATGAGCAGTTCTTC	CASSPSGTVDNEQFF
TRBJ1-1	-	13	-	TRBV7-9	TGTGCCAGCAGTCCCGGGTTAGGGAACCCGACTTTCTTT	CASSPGLGNPTFF
TRBJ2-1	TRBD2	18	-	TRBV11-2	TGTGCCAGCAGCTTAGGGGCCAGCAATAGCGGGAGGCACAATGAGCAGTTCTTC	CASSLGASNSGRHNEQFF
TRBJ1-4	TRBD1	16	-	TRBV5-1	TGCGCCAGCAAGTCGGGACAGGGAGCCTTCAATGAAAAACTGTTTTTT	CASKSGQGAFNEKLFF
TRBJ2-1	-	18	-	TRBV19	TGTGCCAGTAGTCCCCGGGGGGCTCTAGCGGCCTCCTACAATGAGCAGTTCTTC	CASSPRGALAASYNEQFF
TRBJ2-7	TRBD1	16	-	TRBV13	TGTGCCAGCAGCTGGACCGTCGGGACAGGGGGCCACGAGCAGTACTTC	CASSWTVGTGGHEQYF
TRBJ2-1	-	14	-	TRBV30	TGTGCCTGGAAGGGGGTGAGCTCCTACAATGAGCAGTTCTTC	CAWKGVSSYNEQFF
TRBJ2-1	TRBD2	16	-	TRBV5-1	TGCGCCAGCAGCTTGGGAGTCGGGAGGGGCTACAATGAGCAGTTCTTC	CASSLGVGRGYNEQFF
TRBJ2-7	-	16	few	TRBV6-6	TGTGCCAGCAGTTACCCCCCGGGACTGCCAACCTACGAGCAGTACTTC	CASSYPPGLPTYEQYF
TRBJ2-7	TRBD1	14	-	TRBV11-2	TGTGCCAGCAGCACGCAGGGGGTTCGATACGAGCAGTACTTC	CASSTQGVRYEQYF
TRBJ2-2	-	15	few	TRBV5-5	TGTGCCAGCAGCTTGGTTCAGGGTTCCACCGGGGAGCTGTTTTTT	CASSLVQGSTGELFF
TRBJ2-1	-	15	-	TRBV10-3	TGTGCCATCAGTGAGTCCGTAACTACCCGTTTCGAGCAGTTCTTC	CAISESVTTRFEQFF
TRBJ2-7	-	12	-	TRBV6-5	TGTGCCAGCAGAACAGGGAGGGGCGAGCAGTACTTC	CASRTGRGEQYF
TRBJ2-3	-	17	once	TRBV10-3	TGTGCCATCAGACCTCCGGGCCTTGGGGGCCGCACAGATACGCAGTATTTT	CAIRPPGLGGRTDTQYF
TRBJ1-1	TRBD1	14	-	TRBV10-1	TGCGCCAGCACCGGGGACAGGAAGAACACTGAAGCTTTCTTT	CASTGDRKNTEAFF
TRBJ2-3	-	15	-	TRBV6-5	TGTGCCAGCAGTTCATCCCGGGTGACTCGGGATACGCAGTATTTT	CASSSSRVTRDTQYF
TRBJ2-1	-	18	-	TRBV9	TGTGCCAGCAGCGTAGAGGCGGACAGCGGACCCCCCTACAATGAGCAGTTCTTC	CASSVEADSGPPYNEQFF
TRBJ2-1	-	17	-	TRBV18	TGTGCCAGCTCACCCCGGGGAGACGGGGTTTCCTACAATGAGCAGTTCTTC	CASSPRGDGVSYNEQFF
TRBJ1-2	-	12	-	TRBV28	TGTGCCAGCAGTACAGGGACTTATGGCTACACCTTC	CASSTGTYGYTF
TRBJ2-2	-	14	-	TRBV6-5	TGTGCCAGCAGTTACCAAGGGGTTGCCGGGGAGCTGTTTTTT	CASSYQGVAGELFF